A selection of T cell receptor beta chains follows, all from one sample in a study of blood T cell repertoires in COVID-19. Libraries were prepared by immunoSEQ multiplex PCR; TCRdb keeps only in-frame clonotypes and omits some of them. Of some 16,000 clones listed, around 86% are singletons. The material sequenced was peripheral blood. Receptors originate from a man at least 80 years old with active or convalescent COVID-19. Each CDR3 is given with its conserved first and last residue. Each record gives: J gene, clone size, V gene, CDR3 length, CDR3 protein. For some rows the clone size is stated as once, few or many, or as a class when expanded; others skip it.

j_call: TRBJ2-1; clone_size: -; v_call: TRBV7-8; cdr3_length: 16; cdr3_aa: CASSLAGTSGGASQFF
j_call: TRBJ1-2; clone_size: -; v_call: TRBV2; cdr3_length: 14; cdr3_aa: CASSLRQGTYGYTF
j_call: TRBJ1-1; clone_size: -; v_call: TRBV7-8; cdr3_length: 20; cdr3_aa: CASSLEFVTGVGKVNTEAFF
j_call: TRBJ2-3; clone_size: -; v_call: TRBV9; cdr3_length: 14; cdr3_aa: CASSVVGHTDTQYF
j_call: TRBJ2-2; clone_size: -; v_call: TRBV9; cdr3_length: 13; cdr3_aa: CASQPGGTGELFF
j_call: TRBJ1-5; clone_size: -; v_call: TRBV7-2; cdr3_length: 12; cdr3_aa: CASSIQNQPQHF
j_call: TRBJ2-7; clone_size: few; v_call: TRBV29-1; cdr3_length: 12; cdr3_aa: CSGSDSSYEQYF
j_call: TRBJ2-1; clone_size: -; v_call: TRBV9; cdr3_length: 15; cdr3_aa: CASSVSTGTYNEQFF
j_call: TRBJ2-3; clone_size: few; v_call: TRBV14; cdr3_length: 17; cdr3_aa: CASSQDRPGGGTDTQYF
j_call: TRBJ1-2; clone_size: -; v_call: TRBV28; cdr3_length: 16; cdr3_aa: CASSLGGTGVNYGYTF
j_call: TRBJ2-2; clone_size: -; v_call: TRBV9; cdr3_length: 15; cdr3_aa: CASRLSGGGTGELFF
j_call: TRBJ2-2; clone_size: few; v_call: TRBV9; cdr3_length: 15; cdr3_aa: CASSVDAGATGELFF
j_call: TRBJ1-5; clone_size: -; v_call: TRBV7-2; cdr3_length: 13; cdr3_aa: CASSTSPNQPQHF
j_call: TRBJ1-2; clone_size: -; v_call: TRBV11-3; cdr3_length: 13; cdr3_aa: CASSLVGGRGYTF
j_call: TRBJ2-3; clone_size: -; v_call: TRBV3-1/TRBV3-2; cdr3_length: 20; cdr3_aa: CASSIRYLLAGGLSSDTQYF
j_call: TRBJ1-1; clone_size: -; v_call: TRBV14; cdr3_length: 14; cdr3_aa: CASRNRGLNTEAFF
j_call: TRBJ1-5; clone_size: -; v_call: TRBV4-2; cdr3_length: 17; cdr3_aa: CASSQVPRINSNQPQHF
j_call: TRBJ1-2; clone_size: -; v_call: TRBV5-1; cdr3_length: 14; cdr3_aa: CASSPQWAGVGYTF
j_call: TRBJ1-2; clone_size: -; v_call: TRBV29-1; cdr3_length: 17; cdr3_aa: CSVEVAPGQGGNYGYTF
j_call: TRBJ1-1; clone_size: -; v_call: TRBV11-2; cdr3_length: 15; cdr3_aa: CASSLITGQNTEAFF
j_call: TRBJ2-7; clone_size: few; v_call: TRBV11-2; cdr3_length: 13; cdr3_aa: CASSLGRSYEQYF
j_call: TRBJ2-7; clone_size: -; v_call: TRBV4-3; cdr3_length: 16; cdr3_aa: CASSQEFRATTYEQYF
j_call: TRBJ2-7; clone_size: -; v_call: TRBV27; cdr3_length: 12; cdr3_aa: CASRDRAYEQYF
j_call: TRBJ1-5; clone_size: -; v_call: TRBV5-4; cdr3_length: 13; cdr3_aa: CASSAGGDQPQHF
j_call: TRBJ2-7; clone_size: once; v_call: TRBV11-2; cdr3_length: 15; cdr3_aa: CASSLVGRDPYEQYF
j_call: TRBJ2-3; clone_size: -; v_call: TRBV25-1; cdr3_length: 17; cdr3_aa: CASSGRDRTGMADTQYF
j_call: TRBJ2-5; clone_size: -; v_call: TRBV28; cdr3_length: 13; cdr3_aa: CASSIADQETQYF
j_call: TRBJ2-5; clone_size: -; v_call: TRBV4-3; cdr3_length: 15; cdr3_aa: CASSRDGTGEETQYF
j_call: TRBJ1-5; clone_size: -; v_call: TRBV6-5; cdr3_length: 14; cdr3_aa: CASRGSTSNQPQHF
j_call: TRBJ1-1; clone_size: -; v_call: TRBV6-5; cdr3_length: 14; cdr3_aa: CASSYYRGVSEAFF
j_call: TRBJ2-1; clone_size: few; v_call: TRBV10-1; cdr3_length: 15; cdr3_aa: CASSRTGGIVNEQFF
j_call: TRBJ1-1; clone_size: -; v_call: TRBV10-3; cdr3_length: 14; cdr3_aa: CAIRDAGSNTEAFF
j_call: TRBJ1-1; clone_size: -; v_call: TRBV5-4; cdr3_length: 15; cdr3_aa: CASSQTDRGRVKAFF
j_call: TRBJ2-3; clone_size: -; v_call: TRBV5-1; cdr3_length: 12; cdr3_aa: CASFDSLDTQYF
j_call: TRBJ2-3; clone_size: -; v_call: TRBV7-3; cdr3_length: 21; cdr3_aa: CASSLTPRTSGGDPSTDTQYF
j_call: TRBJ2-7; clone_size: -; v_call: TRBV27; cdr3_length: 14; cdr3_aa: CASSFTSGAYEQYF
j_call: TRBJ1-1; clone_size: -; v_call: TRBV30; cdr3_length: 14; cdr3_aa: CAWSVRFEVLEAFF
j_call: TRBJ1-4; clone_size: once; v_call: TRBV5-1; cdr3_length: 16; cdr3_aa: CASSYQQGSTNEKLFF
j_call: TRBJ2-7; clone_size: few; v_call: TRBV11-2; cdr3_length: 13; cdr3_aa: CASSVGQSYEQYF
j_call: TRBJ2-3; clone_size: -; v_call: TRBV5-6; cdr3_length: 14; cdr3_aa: CASSSRIGTDTQYF
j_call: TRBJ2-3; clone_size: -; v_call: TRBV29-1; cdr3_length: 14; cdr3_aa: CSVGAATSTDTQYF
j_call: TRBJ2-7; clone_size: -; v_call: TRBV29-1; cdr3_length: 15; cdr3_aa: CSVEEGGTGGREQYF
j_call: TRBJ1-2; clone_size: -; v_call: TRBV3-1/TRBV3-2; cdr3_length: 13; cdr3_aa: CASSQGGKGGYTF
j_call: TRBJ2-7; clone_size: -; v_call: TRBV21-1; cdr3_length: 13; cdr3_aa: CASSKDRAYEQYF
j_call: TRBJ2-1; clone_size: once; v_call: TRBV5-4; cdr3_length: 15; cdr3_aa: CASSWGGGGLNEQFF
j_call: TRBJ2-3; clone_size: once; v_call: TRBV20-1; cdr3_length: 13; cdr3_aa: CSASNAMTDTQYF